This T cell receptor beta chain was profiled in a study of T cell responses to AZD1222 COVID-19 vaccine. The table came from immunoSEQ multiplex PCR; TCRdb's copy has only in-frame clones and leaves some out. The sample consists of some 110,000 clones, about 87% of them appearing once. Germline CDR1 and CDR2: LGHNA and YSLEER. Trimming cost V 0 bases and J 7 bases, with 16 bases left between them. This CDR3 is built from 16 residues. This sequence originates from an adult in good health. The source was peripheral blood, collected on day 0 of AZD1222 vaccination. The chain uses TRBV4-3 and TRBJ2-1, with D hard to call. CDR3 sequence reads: CASSQDLWRMGNEQFF. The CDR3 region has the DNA TGCGCCAGCAGCCAAGATCTGTGGAGAATGGGAAATGAGCAGTTCTTC.